This record covers a single T cell receptor (beta chain). This sample is drawn from a study of CD8+ T cells in alopecia areata. Extraction and reverse transcription of RNA yielded cDNA as the sequencing template. Libraries were prepared by immunoSEQ multiplex PCR; TCRdb keeps only in-frame clonotypes and omits some of them. There are 65,000 to 95,000 clones in the sample; roughly 51% occur only once, and approximately 5.4% lies in the top ten. The receptor was isolated from a human donor with alopecia areata. Specimen: NKG2D-high CD8+ T cells sorted from blood.

CDR3 bases: TGTGCCAGCAGCATAGGACAGGGAGTCTACGAGCAGTACTTC. This sequence encodes CASSIGQGVYEQYF. This chain connects TRBV27 to TRBJ2-7; TRBD1 matches at 8 bases. Germline values: CDR1 MNHEY, CDR2 SMNVEV (reference sequence). Trimming removed 6 bases from V and 3 bases from J; junction bases left unmatched: 7. The CDR3 covers 14 residues.